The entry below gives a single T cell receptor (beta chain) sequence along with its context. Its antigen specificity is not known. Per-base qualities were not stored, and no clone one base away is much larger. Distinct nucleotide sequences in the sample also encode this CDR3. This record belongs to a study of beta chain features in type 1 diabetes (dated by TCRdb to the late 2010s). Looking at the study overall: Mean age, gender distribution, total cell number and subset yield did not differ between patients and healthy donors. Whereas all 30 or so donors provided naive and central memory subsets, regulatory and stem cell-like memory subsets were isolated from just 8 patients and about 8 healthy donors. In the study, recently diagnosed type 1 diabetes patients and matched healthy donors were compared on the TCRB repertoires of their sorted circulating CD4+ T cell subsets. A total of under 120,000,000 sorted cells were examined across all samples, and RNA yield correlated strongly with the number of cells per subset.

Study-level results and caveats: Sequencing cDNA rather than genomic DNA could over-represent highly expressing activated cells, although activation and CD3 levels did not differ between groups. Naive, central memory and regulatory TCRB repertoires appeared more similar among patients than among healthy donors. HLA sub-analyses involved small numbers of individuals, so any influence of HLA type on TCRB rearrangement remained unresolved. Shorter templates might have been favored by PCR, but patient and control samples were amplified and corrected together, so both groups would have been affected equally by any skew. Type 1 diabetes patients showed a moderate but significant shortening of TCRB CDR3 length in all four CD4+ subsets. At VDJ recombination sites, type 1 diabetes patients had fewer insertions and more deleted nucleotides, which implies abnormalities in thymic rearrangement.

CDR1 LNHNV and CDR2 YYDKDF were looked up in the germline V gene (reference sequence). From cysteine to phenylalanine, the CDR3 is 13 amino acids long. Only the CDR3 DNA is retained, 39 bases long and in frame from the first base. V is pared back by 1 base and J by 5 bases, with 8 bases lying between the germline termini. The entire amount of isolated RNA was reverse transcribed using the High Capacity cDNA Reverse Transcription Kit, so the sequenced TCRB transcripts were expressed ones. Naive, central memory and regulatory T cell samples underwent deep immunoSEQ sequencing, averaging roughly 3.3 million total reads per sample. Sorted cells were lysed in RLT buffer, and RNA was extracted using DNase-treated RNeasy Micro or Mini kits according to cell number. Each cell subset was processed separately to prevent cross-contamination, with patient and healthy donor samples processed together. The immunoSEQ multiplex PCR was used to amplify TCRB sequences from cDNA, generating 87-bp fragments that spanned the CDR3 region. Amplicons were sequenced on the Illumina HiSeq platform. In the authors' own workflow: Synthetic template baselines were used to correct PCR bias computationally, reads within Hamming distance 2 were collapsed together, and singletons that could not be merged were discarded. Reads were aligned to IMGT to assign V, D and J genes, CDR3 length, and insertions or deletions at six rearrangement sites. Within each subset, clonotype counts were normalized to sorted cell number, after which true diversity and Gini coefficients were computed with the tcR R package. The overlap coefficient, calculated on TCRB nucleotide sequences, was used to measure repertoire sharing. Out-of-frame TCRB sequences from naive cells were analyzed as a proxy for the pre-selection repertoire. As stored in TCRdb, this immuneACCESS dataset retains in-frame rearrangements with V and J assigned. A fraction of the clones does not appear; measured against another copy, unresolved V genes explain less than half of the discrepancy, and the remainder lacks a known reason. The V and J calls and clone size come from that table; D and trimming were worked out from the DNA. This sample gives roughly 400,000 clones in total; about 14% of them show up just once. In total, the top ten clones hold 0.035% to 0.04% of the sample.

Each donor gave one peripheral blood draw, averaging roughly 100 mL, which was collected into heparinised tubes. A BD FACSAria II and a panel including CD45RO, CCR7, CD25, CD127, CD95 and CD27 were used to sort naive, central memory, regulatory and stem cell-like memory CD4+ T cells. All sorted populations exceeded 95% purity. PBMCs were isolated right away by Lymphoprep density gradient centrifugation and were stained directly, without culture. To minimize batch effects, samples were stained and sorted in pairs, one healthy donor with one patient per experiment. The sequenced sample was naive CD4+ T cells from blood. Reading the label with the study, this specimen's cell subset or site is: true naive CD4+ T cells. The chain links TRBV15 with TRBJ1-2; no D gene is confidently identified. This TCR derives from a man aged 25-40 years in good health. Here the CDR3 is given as CATSRGGGYGYTF. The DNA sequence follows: TGTGCCACCAGCAGAGGTGGTGGGTATGGCTACACCTTC.